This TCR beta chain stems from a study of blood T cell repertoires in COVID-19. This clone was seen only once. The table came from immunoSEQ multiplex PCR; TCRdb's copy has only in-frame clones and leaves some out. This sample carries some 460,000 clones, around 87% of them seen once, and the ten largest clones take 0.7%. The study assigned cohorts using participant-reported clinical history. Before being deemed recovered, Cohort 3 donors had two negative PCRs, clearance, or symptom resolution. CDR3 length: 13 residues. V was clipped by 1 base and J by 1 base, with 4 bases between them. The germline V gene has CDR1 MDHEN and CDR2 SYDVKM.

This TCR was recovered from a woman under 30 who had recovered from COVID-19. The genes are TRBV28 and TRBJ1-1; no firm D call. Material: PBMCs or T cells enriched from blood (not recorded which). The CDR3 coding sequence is TGTGCCAGCAGTTTATTAGCGAACACTGAAGCTTTCTTT. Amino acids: CASSLLANTEAFF.